Below are 9 T cell receptor beta chains sequenced from a single sample in a study of T cell repertoires in cytomegalovirus infection. Antigens for these TCRs are unknown. TCRdb itself ran the reads through MiXCR, one entry per CDR3 protein. The sample shows fewer than 650,000 distinct CDR3 sequences, about 40% of them seen only once. Sequenced material: cultured PBMCs, taken from culture after CMV antigen stimulation. All receptors derive from a human donor in good health (CMV status not recorded). Some clones in this sample may be carry-over from other donors' samples.

The table lists this clonotype with a few counts. The chain recombines TRBV12-3 or TRBV12-4 with TRBJ1-1; D gene ambiguous. Trimming took 5 bases from V and 1 from J, leaving 11 bases between them. The CDR3 has 14 amino acids. CDR3 protein: CASSTYSQNTEAFF. DNA of the CDR3: TGTGCCAGCAGTACTTACAGCCAGAACACTGAAGCTTTCTTT.

The J gene is TRBJ2-1, the V gene TRBV28; the D gene is possibly TRBD1 (6 bases). The CDR3 covers 14 residues. The ends were cut back, 4 bases at V and 8 bases at J, with 15 bases in the middle. Looked up from germline, CDR1 is MDHEN and CDR2 is SYDVKM. The CDR3 coding sequence is TGTGCCAGCAGTTCCCAGTACAGGGATGATGAGCAGTTCTTC. It is translated as CASSSQYRDDEQFF.

The rearrangement joins TRBV6-8 to TRBJ2-7; 8 positions match TRBD1. Per the germline V gene, CDR1 is MNHGY and CDR2 is SAAAGT. The V segment lost 8 bases and the J segment 2 bases; nucleotides outside the gene matches: 5. The CDR3 totals 13 residues. The CDR3 region has the DNA TGTGCCAGCCACGGACAGGGTACCTACGAGCAGTACTTC. Protein: CASHGQGTYEQYF.

This clonotype showed up many times. The chain couples TRBV7-8 to TRBJ2-5, with 15 bases fitting TRBD2. The CDR3 length is 15 residues. V lost 4 bases to trimming and J lost 4 bases; unmatched junction nucleotides: 1. Germline lookup yields CDR1 SGHVS and CDR2 FQNEAQ. CDR3 loop: CASSSGLAGGETQYF. The CDR3 DNA reads as TGTGCCAGCAGCTCGGGACTAGCGGGAGGAGAGACCCAGTACTTC.

The chain is built from TRBV7-2 and TRBJ2-1, with a weak D call TRBD2 (5 bases). V shed 5 bases and J shed 4 bases, with 15 bases lying between them. The CDR3 runs 15 residues. Per germline, CDR1 SGHTA and CDR2 FQGNSA. CDR3 in DNA: TGTGCCAGCAGCCCGACCCTCGGAGGTTACAATGAGCAGTTCTTC. This gives the protein CASSPTLGGYNEQFF.

The gene calls are TRBV28 and TRBJ2-3; TRBD2 matches 14 bases. Germline V lookup: CDR1 MDHEN, CDR2 SYDVKM. The CDR3 sequence is 17 residues long. V lost 5 bases and J lost 6; bases outside the gene matches: 10. Here the CDR3 DNA reads TGTGCCAGCAGTCCTCCCGGGACTAGCGGGGGCCCCGATACGCAGTATTTT. Translated, it gives CASSPPGTSGGPDTQYF.

The rearrangement joins TRBV6-5 to TRBJ2-7; no firm D call. V lost 2 bases and J 5 bases, leaving 13 bases between the germline ends. The length of the CDR3 is 14 residues. Germline V gives CDR1 MNHEY, CDR2 SVGAGI. CDR3 in amino acids: CASSYLLRNNEQYF. CDR3 coding DNA: TGTGCCAGCAGTTACCTCCTTCGAAACAACGAGCAGTACTTC.

This sequence joins TRBV27 and TRBJ2-7; 7 bases match TRBD1. The CDR3 runs to 15 residues. CDR1 MNHEY and CDR2 SMNVEV come from the germline V gene (reference sequence). V was clipped by 3 bases and J by 3 bases; unmatched bases: 8. For the CDR3, the DNA is TGTGCCAGCAGTTTCGACGGGACAGCTTACTACGAGCAGTACTTC. Residues: CASSFDGTAYYEQYF.

CDR3 sequence reads: CASSRVGGSTDTQYF. DNA of the CDR3: TGTGCCAGCTCTCGAGTCGGCGGGTCCACAGATACGCAGTATTTT. The rearrangement links TRBV18 to TRBJ2-3, with a possible D match to TRBD2 (5 bases). Germline CDR1 is KGHSH and CDR2 is LQKENI. Between the trimmed V and J ends, which lost 6 bases and 2 bases, there was a span of 15 bases. CDR3 length: 15 amino acids.